This T cell receptor (beta chain) emerged from a study of beta chain features in type 1 diabetes. The V end lost 3 bases, the J end lost 10 bases, and 19 bases lay between the germline ends. This CDR3 comprises 15 residues. Per germline, CDR1 SGHTA and CDR2 FQGTGA. General observations from the study: Across patients, naive, central memory and Treg TCRB repertoires exhibited apparently greater similarity than was observed across healthy donors. High TCR expression in some cells could lead to their over-representation in cDNA sequencing. Shorter TCRB CDR3s, moderately but significantly so, marked every one of the four CD4+ subsets in Type 1 diabetes patients.

cDNA synthesis used the whole RNA isolate, giving expressed TCRB sequences. Profiled with immunoSEQ multiplex PCR; TCRdb holds only in-frame clones, not every one. The repertoire holds under 850,000 clones, with roughly 13% as singletons. This clone was seen more than once but under ten times. Its antigen is still unknown. Sequencing was carried out using naive CD4+ T cells from blood. The receptor was derived from a man between 18 and 29 years old with type 1 diabetes. The rearrangement joins TRBV7-3 to TRBJ2-1; a possible D gene is TRBD2 (6 bases). The CDR3 protein is CASSFFGGPPDEQFF. The CDR3 DNA sequence: TGTGCCAGCAGCTTTTTCGGGGGACCCCCGGACGAGCAGTTCTTC.